These 8 T cell receptor beta chains were all obtained from the same sample, sequenced in a study of cytomegalovirus exposure and HLA in healthy donors (TCRdb year 2017). Library preparation was by the immunoSEQ multiplex PCR assay. For the multiplex PCR, a mixture combining 60 forward primers for TCR Vbeta segments and 13 reverse primers for TCR Jbeta segments was used. TCRdb provides this immuneACCESS table in a form limited to in-frame rearrangements. Some clones are lacking; in checked studies, under half of them reflect an unresolved V gene, and why the rest are absent is not known. The table for this sample lists approximately 97,000 clones; approximately 70% of them were counted only once. Of the sample, over 3% is held by the ten largest clones. The source material was PBMCs. Every receptor here comes from a middle-aged man in good health and CMV-seronegative.

This clone was recorded once. The J gene is TRBJ2-7, the V gene TRBV19; D possibly corresponds to TRBD1 (6 bases). Trimming stripped 4 bases from V and 6 bases from J, with 13 bases between. The CDR3 spans 13 residues. The germline CDR1 and CDR2 sequences are LNHDA and SQIVND (reference sequence). CDR3 region: CASSKRTVGEQYF. DNA of the CDR3: TGTGCCAGTAGTAAGCGGACAGTAGGCGAGCAGTACTTC.

Only a few counts were recorded for this clone. The chain joins TRBV6-5 to TRBJ2-1; D call uncertain. Germline V gene sequence: CDR1 MNHEY, CDR2 SVGAGI. The CDR3 contains 12 residues. The V end lost 7 bases, the J end lost 4 bases, and 8 bases lay between the germline ends. Written as DNA, the CDR3 is TGTGCCAGCACCTCCCAGTACAATGAGCAGTTCTTC. As protein: CASTSQYNEQFF.

The gene calls are TRBV28 and TRBJ1-4; no clear D. Germline lookup yields CDR1 MDHEN and CDR2 SYDVKM. The CDR3 extends over 15 amino acids. V was clipped by 2 bases and J by 4 bases, with 11 bases between them. The CDR3 loop reads CASSLVQLGNEKLFF. CDR3 nucleotides: TGTGCCAGCAGTTTAGTCCAGCTAGGTAATGAAAAACTGTTTTTT.

The rearrangement joins TRBV27 to TRBJ2-7; TRBD1 aligns across 7 bases. The CDR3 covers 14 residues. Losses at the gene ends were 5 bases for V and 6 bases for J; bases not matched to a gene: 10. Germline V gene data show CDR1 as MNHEY and CDR2 as SMNVEV (reference sequence). The CDR3 here is CASSPQSNRGEQYV. In nucleotides, the CDR3 is TGTGCCAGCAGTCCACAATCTAACAGGGGCGAGCAGTACGTC.

V and J are TRBV10-3 and TRBJ2-7, with a possible D match to TRBD1 (6 bases). V shed 6 bases and J shed 5 bases, with 20 bases lying between them. The length of the CDR3 is 15 residues. Germline V CDR1 and CDR2: ENHRY, SYGVKD. The DNA for the CDR3 is TGTGCCATCAGCTCCGGGACACAGTCCACCCACGAGCAGTACTTC. As protein: CAISSGTQSTHEQYF.

Only one count was recorded for this clone. The CDR3 region is CASRENYGYTF. CDR3 DNA: TGTGCCAGCAGGGAGAACTATGGCTACACCTTC. The genes are TRBV6-1 and TRBJ1-2, with D uncertain. The CDR3 extends over 11 amino acids. Germline V gene sequence: CDR1 MNHNS, CDR2 SASEGT. The germline V and J ends were trimmed by 6 bases and 2 bases, with 4 bases remaining between them.

V is TRBV6-5 and J is TRBJ2-7, with D unclear. CDR1 is MNHEY, CDR2 SVGAGI, per germline. The CDR3 covers 11 residues. Trimming removed 7 bases from V and 6 bases from J, with 10 bases in between. CDR3 sequence reads: CASTNLGEQYF. In nucleotides, the CDR3 is TGTGCCAGCACCAACCTCGGCGAGCAGTACTTC.

The V gene is TRBV4-1, the J gene TRBJ1-1, with TRBD1 identical over 8 bases. The CDR3 sequence is 14 residues long. Germline V gene sequence: CDR1 MGHRA, CDR2 YSYEKL. V shed 6 bases, J shed 4 bases, and the junction held 7 bases outside the gene matches. For the CDR3, the DNA is TGCGCCAGCAGTTTCGACAGGGGACGCACTGAAGCTTTCTTT. Its protein is CASSFDRGRTEAFF.